These 25 T cell receptor beta chains originate from one sample sequenced in a study of T cell changes during pregnancy in multiple sclerosis. The assay was immunoSEQ multiplex PCR, and TCRdb's table has in-frame clones only and misses some. The sample carries some 81,000 clones, about 92% recorded once. The sample consisted of peripheral blood, taken after pregnancy. The origin of the receptors is a female donor in good health, enrolled as a control in a pregnancy study.

DNA of the CDR3: TGTGCCAGCTCACCACTCGGGACAGGGGATGGCGAGCAGTACTTC. Protein sequence: CASSPLGTGDGEQYF. The chain uses TRBV18 and TRBJ2-7, with 10 bases lining up with TRBD1. Germline assignment: CDR1 KGHSH and CDR2 LQKENI. V lost 1 base and J lost 6; bases outside the gene matches: 6. This CDR3 is 15 amino acids long.

In DNA form, the CDR3 reads TGCGCCAGCAGCTTGTGGGCGGGGGCGAACACTGAAGCTTTCTTT. This translates into CASSLWAGANTEAFF. V gene TRBV5-1 combines with J gene TRBJ1-1; perhaps TRBD1 as D (6 bases). The V end lost 1 base, the J end lost 1 base, and 11 bases lay between the germline ends. Germline V lookup: CDR1 SGHRS, CDR2 YFSETQ. The CDR3 totals 15 residues.

The chain combines TRBV19 with TRBJ1-5; D ambiguous. V was shortened by 7 bases and J by 9 bases, with 16 bases between the two germline ends. Germline V gene data show CDR1 as LNHDA and CDR2 as SQIVND (reference sequence). This CDR3 is 13 amino acids long. The CDR3 nucleotides read TGTGCCAGTAAACAGACGGTGGATCGGCCCCAGCATTTT. This translates into CASKQTVDRPQHF. Together with reference TRBV19 and TRBJ1-5, the CDR3 gives the full variable domain: DGGITQSPKYLFRKEGQNVTLSCEQNLNHDAMYWYRQDPGQGLRLIYYSQIVNDFQKGDIAEGYSVSREKKESFPLTVTSAQKNPTAFYLCASKQTVDRPQHFGDGTRLSIL.

The rearrangement links TRBV28 to TRBJ1-2, with 7 nucleotides matching TRBD1. With V trimmed by 6 bases and J by 0 bases, 7 bases remained unmatched. Germline CDR1 MDHEN, CDR2 SYDVKM. The CDR3 totals 15 residues. The CDR3 DNA sequence: TGTGCCAGCAGCCCCGGGACAGCATCTAACTATGGCTACACCTTC. Protein: CASSPGTASNYGYTF.

This clone was observed once. The V and J genes are TRBV7-3 and TRBJ2-5, with D possibly matching TRBD1 (5 bases). Germline V gene data show CDR1 as SGHTA and CDR2 as FQGTGA. V shed 6 bases and J shed 4 bases, with 15 bases lying between them. CDR3 length equals 14 residues. The CDR3 loop reads CASSPQGSGETQYF. The CDR3 bases are TGTGCCAGCAGTCCCCAGGGCTCGGGAGAGACCCAGTACTTC.

The V gene is TRBV4-2, the J gene TRBJ1-6, with D possibly being TRBD1 (6 bases). V shed 0 bases and J shed 7 bases, with 19 bases lying between them. This CDR3 region has 18 residues. Germline CDR1 and CDR2: LGHNA and YNFKEQ. CDR3 in amino acids: CASSQDRLGGAGNSPLHF. In DNA, the CDR3 is TGTGCCAGCAGCCAAGATAGATTGGGGGGGGCGGGCAATTCACCCCTCCACTTT.

V and J are TRBV7-8 and TRBJ2-3, with 8 bases aligning to TRBD2. Germline CDR1 and CDR2: SGHVS and FQNEAQ. CDR3 length equals 16 residues. With 2 bases clipped from V and 2 bases from J, the junction kept 6 bases outside the gene matches. CDR3 sequence (DNA): TGTGCCAGCAGCTTAAACGGGGGGGCTCTCACAGATACGCAGTATTTT. This encodes CASSLNGGALTDTQYF.

CDR3 protein: CASSPMGGTLRGEQYF. As DNA, the CDR3 is TGTGCCAGCAGCCCCATGGGGGGGACATTACGAGGCGAGCAGTACTTC. The V call is TRBV9, the J call TRBJ2-7; D is perhaps TRBD2 (7 bases). The ends were cut back, 4 bases at V and 6 bases at J, with 23 bases in the middle. The CDR3 sequence is 16 residues long. Germline CDR1 is SGDLS and CDR2 is YYNGEE.

This clone was recorded once. The gene calls are TRBV7-2 and TRBJ2-1; D gene unclear. Trimming took off 1 base at V and 0 bases at J, with 10 bases between the two ends. CDR3 length equals 16 residues. The germline V gene has CDR1 SGHTA and CDR2 FQGNSA. CDR3 in amino acids: CASSLGPVSSYNEQFF. The CDR3 nucleotides are TGTGCCAGCAGCTTAGGTCCGGTAAGCTCCTACAATGAGCAGTTCTTC. Full variable domain (missing parts from reference TRBV7-2 and TRBJ2-1): GAGVSQSPSNKVTEKGKDVELRCDPISGHTALYWYRQSLGQGLEFLIYFQGNSAPDKSGLPSDRFSAERTGGSVSTLTIQRTQQEDSAVYLCASSLGPVSSYNEQFFGPGTRLTVL.

The rearrangement uses TRBV4-3 and TRBJ1-2; D is possibly TRBD1 (5 bases). Germline V gene sequence: CDR1 LGHNA, CDR2 YSLEER. There are 14 residues in the CDR3. Trimming took 0 bases from V and 6 from J, leaving 11 bases between them. This CDR3 reads CASSQEGRGDGYTF. DNA for the CDR3: TGCGCCAGCAGCCAAGAGGGGCGGGGGGATGGCTACACCTTC.

The chain joins TRBV18 to TRBJ2-1; 9 bases map to TRBD2. The germline V gene has CDR1 KGHSH and CDR2 LQKENI. The CDR3 extends over 19 amino acids. Trimming at V came to 0 bases and at J to 0 bases, leaving 9 bases not matched to a gene. CDR3 DNA sequence: TGTGCCAGCTCACCACCGCGGCGGGAGGGCCCCTACTCCTACAATGAGCAGTTCTTC. As protein: CASSPPRREGPYSYNEQFF.

The chain couples TRBV30 to TRBJ2-5; the D gene is possibly TRBD1 (5 bases). This CDR3 is built from 12 residues. V lost 2 bases to trimming and J lost 4 bases, with 8 bases between them. Germline V lookup: CDR1 GTSNPN, CDR2 SVGIG (reference sequence). CDR3 protein: CAWSSGAETQYF. The CDR3 nucleotides read TGTGCCTGGAGTTCTGGGGCAGAGACCCAGTACTTC.

This clone has only a few counts. The V gene is TRBV29-1, the J gene TRBJ2-3; a possible D gene is TRBD1 (6 bases). The V gene lost 4 bases and the J gene lost 6 bases, with 17 bases spanning the gap. The germline V gene encodes CDR1 SQVTM and CDR2 ANQGSEA. The CDR3 totals 14 residues. CDR3: CSVAGQFSTDTQYF. The CDR3 coding sequence is TGCAGCGTTGCTGGACAGTTTTCGACTGATACGCAGTATTTT.

The chain couples TRBV5-5 to TRBJ1-4; TRBD1 agrees at 8 bases. The V gene's germline CDR1 is SGHKS and CDR2 YYEKEE (reference sequence). This CDR3 has 16 amino acids. V lost 0 bases to trimming and J lost 3 bases; unmatched junction nucleotides: 4. CDR3: CASSLAGGSANEKLFF. For the CDR3, the DNA is TGTGCCAGCAGCTTGGCAGGGGGCTCGGCTAATGAAAAACTGTTTTTT.

The chain joins TRBV27 to TRBJ1-1; D ambiguous. The CDR3 is made up of 13 amino acids. The germline V gene encodes CDR1 MNHEY and CDR2 SMNVEV (reference sequence). V was shortened by 5 bases and J by 8 bases, with 15 bases between the two germline ends. The CDR3 DNA is TGTGCCAGCAGTCCCCGGCGGGCCGGGGAAGCTTTCTTT. It yields the protein CASSPRRAGEAFF.

The rearrangement links TRBV5-1 to TRBJ2-1; 9 positions match TRBD2. CDR1 SGHRS and CDR2 YFSETQ come from the germline V gene. CDR3 length equals 17 residues. V shed 4 bases, J shed 2 bases, and the junction held 10 bases outside the gene matches. CDR3 DNA: TGCGCCAGCAGCCTCTCGTGGGCGGGAGGGCCCTACAATGAGCAGTTCTTC. Translating gives CASSLSWAGGPYNEQFF.

This rearrangement joins TRBV4-1 to TRBJ2-1; TRBD2 matches 8 bases. V dropped 3 bases and J dropped 5; count of bases not matched to a gene: 6. The CDR3 is 15 amino acids. CDR1 is MGHRA, CDR2 YSYEKL, per germline. The CDR3 loop is CASSQAGTRNNEQFF. The CDR3 region has the DNA TGCGCCAGCAGCCAGGCCGGGACTAGAAACAATGAGCAGTTCTTC.

The chain recombines TRBV19 with TRBJ2-2; 7 bases align to TRBD2. Germline CDR1 reads LNHDA; CDR2 reads SQIVND (reference sequence). The length of the CDR3 is 15 residues. V was pared by 7 bases and J by 4 bases, with 9 bases of the junction left unmatched. The CDR3 DNA reads as TGTGCCAGTATGATAAGCGGGACTCTCACCGGGGAGCTGTTTTTT. Protein sequence: CASMISGTLTGELFF.

This chain links TRBV18 with TRBJ2-1, with D tentatively TRBD1 (5 bases). The CDR3 is made up of 15 amino acids. Looked up from germline, CDR1 is KGHSH and CDR2 is LQKENI. Trimming left V 4 bases short and J 2 bases short, with 12 bases between. CDR3 sequence reads: CASSRPGPTYNEQFF. CDR3 nucleotide sequence: TGTGCCAGCTCACGTCCAGGGCCGACCTACAATGAGCAGTTCTTC.

The chain employs TRBV28 and TRBJ2-5; TRBD1 is a possible D gene (6 bases). The CDR3 covers 12 residues. V was clipped by 10 bases and J by 1 base, with 10 bases between them. Germline loops: CDR1 MDHEN, CDR2 SYDVKM. CDR3 DNA: TGTGCCACTACAGGGTTCCAAGAGACCCAGTACTTC. Translating it yields CATTGFQETQYF.

This chain's CDR3 is CASSDVGDGTGLLSQYF. The CDR3 region has the DNA TGTGCCAGCAGCGATGTCGGAGACGGGACAGGGTTATTGTCCCAGTACTTC. V usage is TRBV9 and J usage is TRBJ2-5, with 9 bases lining up with TRBD1. The V gene's germline CDR1 is SGDLS and CDR2 YYNGEE. Trimming took 3 bases from V and 9 from J; bases not matched to a gene: 18. The CDR3 totals 17 residues.

This chain connects TRBV6-6 to TRBJ2-7; a possible D gene is TRBD2 (6 bases). The germline V gene encodes CDR1 MNHNY and CDR2 SVGAGI (reference sequence). Between the trimmed V and J ends, which lost 2 bases and 3 bases, there was a span of 11 bases. There are 14 residues in the CDR3. This chain's CDR3 is CASSYGRGLYEQYF. CDR3 coding DNA: TGTGCCAGCAGTTACGGGCGGGGCCTCTACGAGCAGTACTTC.

V and J are TRBV2 and TRBJ2-3; D call uncertain. In germline, CDR1 is SNHLY, CDR2 FYNNEI. There are 13 residues in the CDR3. Between the trimmed V and J ends, which lost 4 bases and 1 base, there was a span of 6 bases. CDR3 sequence: CASSVLRTDTQYF. The CDR3 DNA sequence: TGTGCCAGCAGTGTACTCCGCACAGATACGCAGTATTTT.

On this clone itself: This sample includes further DNA sequences coding for the same CDR3. This sequence joins TRBV2 and TRBJ2-2, with D possibly matching TRBD1 (6 bases). V was trimmed by 4 bases and J by 1 base, leaving 10 bases between them. The CDR3 is made up of 15 amino acids. In germline, CDR1 is SNHLY, CDR2 FYNNEI. CDR3 residues: CASSGRGRNTGELFF. DNA of the CDR3: TGTGCCAGCAGTGGCAGGGGTAGGAACACCGGGGAGCTGTTTTTT.

V usage is TRBV30 and J usage is TRBJ1-4, with 7 bases matching TRBD1. The germline CDR1 and CDR2 sequences are GTSNPN and SVGIG (reference sequence). V was clipped by 6 bases and J by 6 bases; unmatched bases: 4. CDR3 length: 12 residues. This chain's CDR3 is CACTTGDEKLFF. In DNA form, the CDR3 reads TGTGCCTGTACCACAGGGGATGAAAAACTGTTTTTT.